This TCR beta chain emerged from a study of cytomegalovirus exposure and HLA in healthy donors. Study-wide results and limits: Several of the most significant clusters were apparently associated with common viral pathogens in a later analysis.

Every donor was a healthy person donating bone marrow. This clone was detected once. Antigen: not known. The junction differs from germline at one of its ends, possibly a read error. The PCR was carried out with 60 Vbeta primers and 13 Jbeta primers. Clones were read by immunoSEQ multiplex PCR, and TCRdb kept only the in-frame ones, dropping some. Of some 90,000 clones listed, about 79% are singletons. From germline, CDR1 is SNHLY and CDR2 FYNNEI. There are 13 residues in the CDR3. This chain links TRBV2 with TRBJ2-7; possibly TRBD2 for D (7 bases). This TCR came from a female donor in good health and CMV-seronegative. Sequenced input: PBMCs. CDR3 amino acids: CASSDVQGGGWAF. In nucleotides, the CDR3 is TGTGCCAGCAGTGATGTGCAGGGCGGGGGCTGGGCCTTC.